What follows are 4 T cell receptor beta chains derived from one specimen sequenced in a study of monozygotic twins with inflammatory bowel disease. TCRdb re-called the 5' RACE reads and gives one entry per CDR3 protein, without DNA. This sample's table has 330,000 or so distinct CDR3 sequences. The material sequenced was blood. Receptors were obtained from a human donor with ulcerative colitis or Crohn's disease, or a healthy co-twin of an affected twin (not recorded which).

The V call is TRBV4-3, the J call TRBJ1-4; TCRdb selects TRBD1, and the lack of DNA leaves this call unchecked. Germline V gene lookup returns CDR1 LGHNA and CDR2 YSLEER. This CDR3 spans 15 amino acids. This CDR3 reads CASSQDPRVGEKLFF.

The chain carries TRBV3-1 and TRBJ1-3; lacking DNA, the TRBD1 call made by TCRdb goes unchecked. This CDR3 spans 15 amino acids. CDR1 LGHDT and CDR2 YNNKEL come from the germline V gene (reference sequence). The CDR3 region is CASSRSWTDGNTIYF.

J is TRBJ2-5 and V is TRBV5-1. Germline V CDR1 and CDR2: SGHRS, YFSETQ. This CDR3 is 15 amino acids long. CDR3 protein: CASSQSAGTQETQYF.

The chain uses TRBV6-5 and TRBJ2-2; TCRdb calls TRBD2, which cannot be checked without DNA. The length of the CDR3 is 18 residues. The germline CDR1 and CDR2 sequences are MNHEY and SVGAGI. The CDR3 protein is CASSFQLLAGVVAGELFF.